What follows describes a single TCR beta chain. The CDR3 length is 14 residues. The germline gives CDR1 MGHDK, CDR2 SYGVNS. V was clipped by 7 bases and J by 0 bases, with 12 bases between them. Here immunoSEQ multiplex PCR was the method, and the copy in TCRdb shows in-frame clones only, minus some. The table records 1,400,000 or so clones, about 98.5% of them present only once. This sample was taken from a study of shared clonotypes between healthy human individuals. Input material: naive CD4+ T cells sorted from blood. Subset described: CD45RA+ positively selected. The genes are TRBV25-1 and TRBJ2-5, with D possibly TRBD2 on 6 matching bases. This TCR derives from a man aged 30-40 years in good health. Here the CDR3 reads CASTERADQETQYF. DNA of the CDR3: TGTGCCAGCACGGAGCGGGCAGACCAAGAGACCCAGTACTTC.